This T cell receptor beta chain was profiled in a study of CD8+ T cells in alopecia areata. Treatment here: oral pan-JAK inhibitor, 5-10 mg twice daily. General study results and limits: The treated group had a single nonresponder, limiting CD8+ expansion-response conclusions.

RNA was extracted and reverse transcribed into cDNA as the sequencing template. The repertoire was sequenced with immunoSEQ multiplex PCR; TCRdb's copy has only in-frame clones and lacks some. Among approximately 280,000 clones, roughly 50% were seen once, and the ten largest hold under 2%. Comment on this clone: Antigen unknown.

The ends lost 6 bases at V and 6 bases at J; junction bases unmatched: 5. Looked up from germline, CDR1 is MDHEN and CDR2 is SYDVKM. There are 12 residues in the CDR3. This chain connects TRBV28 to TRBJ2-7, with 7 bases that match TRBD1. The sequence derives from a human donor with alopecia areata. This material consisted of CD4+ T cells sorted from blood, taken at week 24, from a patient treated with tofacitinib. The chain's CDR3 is CASRLPGGEQYF. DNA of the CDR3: TGTGCCAGCAGGTTGCCAGGGGGCGAGCAGTACTTC.